This T cell receptor (beta chain) was obtained from a study of response to subunit inactivated influenza vaccine (dated by TCRdb to 2016 to 2018). At the level of the whole study: To follow how T cells responded to a trivalent subunit inactivated influenza vaccine, the researchers relied on deep quantitative profiling of the T cell receptor repertoire. Summary of the overall study and its limitations: The authors suggested that each seasonal influenza vaccination may recruit only a limited number of new T cells.

The receptor library was made with RT-PCR. These reads were obtained on an Illumina HiSeq 2500. TCRdb reanalyzed the raw reads on its own, using fastp at Q25 for trimming and MiXCR for clone calling, and kept in-frame beta chains. Under each unique CDR3 protein, matching rows form one entry showing the most common genes and DNA. This sample lists 500,000 to 550,000 distinct CDR3 sequences; under 8.5% were detected once. The top ten clones comprise about an eighth of the sample. From the cysteine up to the phenylalanine, the CDR3 has a length of 18 residues. Only the CDR3 portion is preserved as DNA: 54 bases, with reading frame beginning at the first base. Taken from the germline V gene, the CDR1 and CDR2 loops are SGHRS and YFSETQ. V loses 2 bases of germline sequence and J loses 0 bases, and the interval between the two ends is 15 bases. This clonotype turned up a few times. It has no known antigen specificity. Qualities for individual bases were not recorded, and no much larger clone is one base off.

This receptor was identified in a man between 50 and 75 years old who received an inactivated influenza vaccine. Donor details come from another sample of the same person, matched by shared clones. The source was PBMCs from blood, collected 23 to 25 months after vaccination. The chain employs TRBV5-1 and TRBJ2-6, and possibly TRBD1, on 6 matching bases. The sequenced DNA is TGCGCCAGCAGCTTAGAGGGGGTCCGAACCTCTGGGGCCAACGTCCTGACTTTC. This is translated as CASSLEGVRTSGANVLTF.